Below, one T cell receptor beta chain is given with its context. The antigen remains unidentified. The data are from a study of identifying expanded T cells in peripheral blood. General study points: About 1.2 clones differed between technical replicates, versus approximately 16 and 19 over time.

The assay was immunoSEQ multiplex PCR, and TCRdb's table has in-frame clones only and misses some. The data hold 60,000 to 80,000 clones, with almost 90% observed a single time. No infections or other immune events were documented during collection. V lost 7 bases to trimming and J lost 5 bases, with 15 bases between them. Germline V gene lookup returns CDR1 LNHDA and CDR2 SQIVND (reference sequence). This CDR3 has 14 amino acids. This chain links TRBV19 with TRBJ1-3; possible D gene TRBD1, 6 bases. This sequence originates from a person between 18 and 69 years old in good health. The sample was blood. Here the CDR3 DNA reads TGTGCCAGTAAAGAGTGGACAGCGAGAAACACCATATATTTT. Protein: CASKEWTARNTIYF.